This TCR beta chain stems from a study of shared clonotypes between healthy human individuals. Background on the study: Three plates each covered CD4 naive and memory; CD8 naive two, CD8 memory one. Whole-study findings and limits: The researchers took only blood, and tissue repertoires probably look different. When naive CD4 clonotypes were compared across a handful of donors, approximately 5% were shared.

Original handling: As immunoSEQ supplied junction-only sequences (without quality scores), filtering differed. Sequenced by immunoSEQ multiplex PCR; TCRdb stores in-frame clones only, minus some. V and J calls and clone size are given by that table; D and trimming were obtained from the DNA. The table has roughly 1,800,000 clones, about 95% seen once. As concerns this clone: Its antigen is unknown.

The CDR3 spans 16 residues. Unmatched junction bases numbered 7, after V lost 5 bases and J lost 5 bases. The germline gives CDR1 SEHNR, CDR2 FQNEAQ (reference sequence). Naive CD8 cells comprised CD45RO-negative, CCR7-positively selected cells, excluding terminally differentiated effector memory CD45RA+ cells. The chain uses TRBV7-9 and TRBJ1-5; 12 bases are a match to TRBD1. Sequenced sample: naive CD8+ T cells sorted from blood. This sequence originates from a man between 18 and 29 years old in good health. For the CDR3, the DNA is TGTGCCAGCAGCCAGACGGGACAGGGGGCTTATCAGCCCCAGCATTTT. The encoded protein is CASSQTGQGAYQPQHF.